This TCR beta chain emerged from a study of blood T cell repertoires in COVID-19. Produced via immunoSEQ multiplex PCR; TCRdb's table is partial and in-frame only. Among fewer than 250,000 clones listed, 84% were seen once. The CDR3 sequence is 16 residues long. V was clipped by 6 bases and J by 0 bases; unmatched bases: 11. The germline gives CDR1 LNHDA, CDR2 SQIVND (reference sequence). The material sequenced was PBMCs or T cells enriched from blood (not recorded which). The TCR originated in a woman in her thirties who had recovered from COVID-19. This chain uses TRBV19 with TRBJ2-7; 7 nucleotides align to TRBD1. CDR3 region: CASRGSRQGPSYEQYF. Here the CDR3 DNA reads TGTGCCAGTAGAGGTTCTCGACAGGGACCCTCCTACGAGCAGTACTTC.